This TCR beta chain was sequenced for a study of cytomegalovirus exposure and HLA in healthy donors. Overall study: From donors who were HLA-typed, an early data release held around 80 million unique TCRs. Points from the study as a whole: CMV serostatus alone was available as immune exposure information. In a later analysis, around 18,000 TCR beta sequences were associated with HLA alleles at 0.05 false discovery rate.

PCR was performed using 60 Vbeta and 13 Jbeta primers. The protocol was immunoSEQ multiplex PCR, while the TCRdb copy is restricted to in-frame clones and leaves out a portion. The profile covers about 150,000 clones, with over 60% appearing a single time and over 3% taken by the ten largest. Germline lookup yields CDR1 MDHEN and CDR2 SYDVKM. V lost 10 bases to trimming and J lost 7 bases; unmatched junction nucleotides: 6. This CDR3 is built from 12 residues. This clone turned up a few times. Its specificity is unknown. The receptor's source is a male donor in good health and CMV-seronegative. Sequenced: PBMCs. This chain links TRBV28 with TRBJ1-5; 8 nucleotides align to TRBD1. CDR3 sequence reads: CATKQGVQPQHF. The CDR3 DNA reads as TGTGCCACCAAACAGGGGGTACAGCCCCAGCATTTT.